Listed below are T cell receptor beta chains from one sample, sequenced in a study of blood T cell repertoires in COVID-19. Method: immunoSEQ multiplex PCR; TCRdb's copy keeps in-frame clones and lacks some. The sample lists a few hundred thousand clones; 75% to 90% were seen once. The material sequenced was peripheral blood. The receptors here all came from a human donor in a cohort sampled during active COVID-19. CDR3s include the opening cysteine and the closing phenylalanine or tryptophan. A D gene is named only where the DNA matches it firmly. A row's size may be missing; if present it is once, few, many or a size class.

J: TRBJ1-2; D: -; V: TRBV5-8; size: -; DNA: TGTGCCAGCAGCTTGGGACAGCGACTTAACTATGGCTACACCTTC; CDR3: CASSLGQRLNYGYTF
J: TRBJ1-3; D: TRBD1; V: TRBV5-1; size: -; DNA: TGCGCCAGCAGACAGGGGGCCTCTGGAAACACCATATATTTT; CDR3: CASRQGASGNTIYF
J: TRBJ2-7; D: -; V: TRBV6-2/TRBV6-3; size: -; DNA: TGTGCCAGCAGTGCAGGTAGAACCTACGAGCAGTACTTC; CDR3: CASSAGRTYEQYF
J: TRBJ2-7; D: -; V: TRBV29-1; size: -; DNA: TGCAGCGTTAGCCCCACTGGTAGCTCCTACGAGCAGTACTTC; CDR3: CSVSPTGSSYEQYF
J: TRBJ2-6; D: TRBD1; V: TRBV19; size: -; DNA: TGTGCCAGTAGTGGACGGGACAGGGATACTGGGGCCAACGTCCTGACTTTC; CDR3: CASSGRDRDTGANVLTF
J: TRBJ2-1; D: -; V: TRBV7-8; size: -; DNA: TGTGCCAGCAGCTTAGCGCCGTTGGCGGCTGAGCAGTTCTTC; CDR3: CASSLAPLAAEQFF
J: TRBJ1-1; D: -; V: TRBV4-2; size: -; DNA: TGTGCCAGCAGCCAGTATCAGGGAGGGAACACTGAAGCTTTCTTT; CDR3: CASSQYQGGNTEAFF
J: TRBJ1-2; D: -; V: TRBV5-1; size: -; DNA: TGCGCCAGCAGCACTGGGACTCCCTTAGATGGCTACACCTTC; CDR3: CASSTGTPLDGYTF
J: TRBJ1-1; D: -; V: TRBV5-5; size: -; DNA: TGTGCCAGCAGCTTTAGAGGGATGAACACTGAAGCTTTCTTT; CDR3: CASSFRGMNTEAFF
J: TRBJ2-6; D: TRBD1; V: TRBV5-1; size: -; DNA: TGCGCCAGCAGCTCTGGACAGGGGGCTACGGGGGCCAACGTCCTGACTTTC; CDR3: CASSSGQGATGANVLTF
J: TRBJ2-1; D: TRBD2; V: TRBV11-1; size: -; DNA: TGTGCCAGCAGCTTAGCGCGGGGTAGCGGGGGGGCCCGCTACAATGAGCAGTTCTTC; CDR3: CASSLARGSGGARYNEQFF
J: TRBJ2-3; D: -; V: TRBV6-5; size: -; DNA: TGTACCAGCGACAGACGCACAGATACGCAGTATTTT; CDR3: CTSDRRTDTQYF
J: TRBJ1-4; D: TRBD1; V: TRBV5-6; size: -; DNA: TGTGCCAGCAGTGAGACAGGGCCAAGTAGGGAAAAACTGTTTTTT; CDR3: CASSETGPSREKLFF
J: TRBJ1-2; D: TRBD1; V: TRBV4-1; size: -; DNA: TGCGCCAGCAGCCGCTCGACAGGGGACGCCTATGGCTACACCTTC; CDR3: CASSRSTGDAYGYTF
J: TRBJ2-5; D: TRBD1; V: TRBV24-1; size: -; DNA: TGTGCCACCAGCTTAGGGGGCAGGGGGACCCAGTACTTC; CDR3: CATSLGGRGTQYF
J: TRBJ2-1; D: TRBD1; V: TRBV24-1; size: -; DNA: TGTGCCACCAGTGACGCCGGGACAGGGACGTACAATGAGCAGTTCTTC; CDR3: CATSDAGTGTYNEQFF
J: TRBJ2-2; D: -; V: TRBV12-5; size: many; DNA: TGTGCTAGTGGGAGGGACTACACCGGGGAGCTGTTTTTT; CDR3: CASGRDYTGELFF
J: TRBJ2-1; D: -; V: TRBV14; size: -; DNA: TGTGCCAGCAGCCCCCCCGGGGTCAAAGCCTACAATGAGCAGTTCTTC; CDR3: CASSPPGVKAYNEQFF
J: TRBJ2-1; D: TRBD1; V: TRBV24-1; size: -; DNA: TGTGCCACCAGTGAACCCCCCGGGACAGGGGAGTCTAAGCAGTTCTTC; CDR3: CATSEPPGTGESKQFF
J: TRBJ1-1; D: -; V: TRBV7-9; size: -; DNA: TGTGCCAGCAGCTCAACAGGCTTGAACACTGAAGCTTTCTTT; CDR3: CASSSTGLNTEAFF
J: TRBJ2-3; D: -; V: TRBV5-4; size: -; DNA: TGTGCCAGCAGCTTAGAGCTGGCAGATACGCAGTATTTT; CDR3: CASSLELADTQYF
J: TRBJ2-7; D: TRBD1; V: TRBV20-1; size: -; DNA: TGCAGTGCTAGTCCCGGGACAGGAGACATCTACGAGCAGTACTTC; CDR3: CSASPGTGDIYEQYF
J: TRBJ2-7; D: -; V: TRBV19; size: -; DNA: TGTGCCAGTAGCCGATACTCCAGGGGACCTCCCTACGAGCAGTACTTC; CDR3: CASSRYSRGPPYEQYF
J: TRBJ2-7; D: -; V: TRBV28; size: -; DNA: TGTGCCAGCAGTTTTCAACCGGGACAAGGAACCTACGAGCAGTACTTC; CDR3: CASSFQPGQGTYEQYF
J: TRBJ1-1; D: -; V: TRBV9; size: -; DNA: TGTGCCAGCAGCCCACGGGGAACGACCATCCGGAACACTGAAGCTTTCTTT; CDR3: CASSPRGTTIRNTEAFF
J: TRBJ2-5; D: -; V: TRBV6-5; size: -; DNA: TGTGCCAGCATCCTGGCGGGGGCCCAAGAGACCCAGTACTTC; CDR3: CASILAGAQETQYF
J: TRBJ1-2; D: -; V: TRBV7-9; size: -; DNA: TGTGCCAGCAGCTTAGCAGCGGACAGTCGCTACACCTTC; CDR3: CASSLAADSRYTF
J: TRBJ2-7; D: TRBD2; V: TRBV29-1; size: -; DNA: TGCAGCGTTGCCCCCAAAAAACTAGCGAGAGACGAGCAGTACTTC; CDR3: CSVAPKKLARDEQYF
J: TRBJ1-6; D: -; V: TRBV20-1; size: -; DNA: TGCAGTGCTAGTAAGGGGGGGTATAATTCACCCCTCCACTTT; CDR3: CSASKGGYNSPLHF
J: TRBJ2-5; D: TRBD1; V: TRBV5-5; size: once; DNA: TGTGCCAGCAGCCCTCGAACAGGGGTACTAGTTTATCAAGAGACCCAGTACTTC; CDR3: CASSPRTGVLVYQETQYF
J: TRBJ1-2; D: -; V: TRBV19; size: few; DNA: TGTGCCAGTAAACGGCGGGAAGGTGGCTACACCTTC; CDR3: CASKRREGGYTF
J: TRBJ1-5; D: -; V: TRBV7-8; size: once; DNA: TGTGCCAGCAGCCCTACGGGAAACCCTAGGCCCCAGCATTTT; CDR3: CASSPTGNPRPQHF
J: TRBJ2-1; D: TRBD1; V: TRBV27; size: -; DNA: TGTGCCAGCAGTTCTTACCTCGGGACAGGGAGAGGAAATGAGCAGTTCTTC; CDR3: CASSSYLGTGRGNEQFF
J: TRBJ1-6; D: -; V: TRBV7-9; size: -; DNA: TGTGCCAGCAGCTTAGGATCAGGGAATAATTCACCCCTCCACTTT; CDR3: CASSLGSGNNSPLHF
J: TRBJ2-1; D: -; V: TRBV6-2/TRBV6-3; size: once; DNA: TGTGCCAGCAGCCAGCCCTTCTCCTACAATGAGCAGTTCTTC; CDR3: CASSQPFSYNEQFF
J: TRBJ2-3; D: TRBD2; V: TRBV23-1; size: once; DNA: TGCGCCAGCAGTCAATCAACACTAGGACTAGCGGGAGTGATTATCACAGATACGCAGTATTTT; CDR3: CASSQSTLGLAGVIITDTQYF
J: TRBJ2-5; D: -; V: TRBV7-7; size: many; DNA: TGTGCTAGCAGCTTGGGTAGCGCCCCCCAAGAGACCCAGTACTTC; CDR3: CASSLGSAPQETQYF
J: TRBJ1-6; D: -; V: TRBV5-6; size: once; DNA: TGTGCCAGCAGCCTTCGGGGAGGGGTGTCACCCCTCCACTTT; CDR3: CASSLRGGVSPLHF
J: TRBJ2-7; D: TRBD1; V: TRBV2; size: -; DNA: TGTGCCAGCAGTTACACAGGGGTAGCCTACGAGCAGTACTTC; CDR3: CASSYTGVAYEQYF
J: TRBJ2-1; D: -; V: TRBV28; size: -; DNA: TGTGCCAGTGCGCGGAATATTGAGCAGTTCTTC; CDR3: CASARNIEQFF
J: TRBJ2-5; D: TRBD1; V: TRBV7-2; size: -; DNA: TGTGCCAGCAGCCTGAGGACAGGGGGCAGGGAGACCCAGTACTTC; CDR3: CASSLRTGGRETQYF